Listed below are T cell receptor beta chains from one sample, sequenced in a study of control samples from healthy donors and cancer patients. Only in-frame clones appear in the TCRdb table, and some are missing; sequencing was by immunoSEQ multiplex PCR. Among some 100,000 clones listed, about four fifths were seen once. Sequencing was carried out using blood. These receptors came from a young woman in good health. Both conserved end residues are part of each CDR3.

v_call cdr3_aa
TRBV30 CACHTGGTGNTIYF
TRBV10-3 CAIRTGNDGYTF
TRBV23-1 CASSPALGTATHTEAFF
TRBV7-2 CASSFQGGAVYNEQFF
TRBV27 CASSSAGKAKNIQYF
TRBV5-1 CASSSITYTDTQYF
TRBV7-6 CASSLRGGGGTGELFF
TRBV5-1 CASSLAGKLVETQYF
TRBV5-4 CASSPRLGDYGYTF
TRBV24-1 CATSGPVILGQALYGYTF
TRBV19 CASSSGGIDNEQFF
TRBV2 CASSEVGPRGGYTF
TRBV10-1 CASSAGGTWTDTQYF
TRBV21-1 CASSKEGGRDTEAFF
TRBV23-1 CASSHRKRGGYTDTQYF